This T cell receptor (beta chain) appears in the sequencing data of a study of shared clonotypes between healthy human individuals. The study, taken as a whole, reports: Naive subsets usually exceeded memory subsets in estimated richness.

The table came from immunoSEQ multiplex PCR; TCRdb's copy has only in-frame clones and leaves some out. This sample yields 1.4 million or so clones, of which 98% to 99% are seen a single time; under 0.45% belongs to the top ten. A remark on this clone: Its antigen is undetermined.

All donors were healthy HIV-negative adults lacking recent acute infections or vaccinations. In germline, CDR1 is SGHNT, CDR2 YYREEE (reference sequence). The CDR3 extends over 13 amino acids. Trimming shortened V by 0 bases and J by 5 bases, and 6 bases separated the two germline ends. Input material: naive CD4+ T cells sorted from blood. Described subset: CD45RA+ positively selected. This sequence joins TRBV5-4 and TRBJ1-5, with unresolved D. The TCR was taken from a man younger than 45 in good health. CDR3 region: CASSLGFDQPQHF. In nucleotides, the CDR3 is TGTGCCAGCAGCTTGGGCTTCGATCAGCCCCAGCATTTT.